One and the same sample provided the 6 T cell receptor beta chains below, sequenced in a study of blood T cells in healthy people across ages. A second PCR of roughly 7 to 11 cycles used a sample-barcoded 5' primer and a J-beta primer mix. One entry per CDR3 protein results from TCRdb running MiXCR on the 5' RACE reads. The sample has 850,000 to 1,000,000 distinct CDR3 sequences; around 48% are singletons. Material for sequencing was blood. The origin of the receptors is a man under 40 in good health.

A note on this clonotype: A much larger clone lies one base from this, so it may be a read error. The V and J genes are TRBV29-1 and TRBJ2-7; D gene uncertain. This CDR3 has 11 amino acids. CDR1 SQVTM and CDR2 ANQGSEA come from the germline V gene. The CDR3 is CSVESSYERYF. The CDR3 DNA follows: TGCAGCGTTGAAAGCTCCTACGAGCGGTACTTC.

The gene calls are TRBV4-3 and TRBJ2-1; 7 nucleotides agree with TRBD2. Trimming took 1 base from V and 5 from J; bases not matched to a gene: 5. The CDR3 is made up of 15 amino acids. The germline V gene encodes CDR1 LGHNA and CDR2 YSLEER. This CDR3 reads CASSQGGLGDNEQFF. The CDR3 coding sequence is TGCGCCAGCAGCCAAGGTGGACTAGGTGACAATGAGCAGTTCTTC.

There are a few counts of this clonotype. The chain carries TRBV7-9 and TRBJ2-5; D is perhaps TRBD1 (6 bases). Looked up from germline, CDR1 is SEHNR and CDR2 is FQNEAQ (reference sequence). The CDR3 spans 17 residues. V shed 5 bases and J shed 4 bases, with 23 bases lying between them. CDR3 region: CASSLSSGTSGSETQYF. The CDR3 DNA sequence: TGTGCCAGCAGCCTTTCTTCCGGGACAAGTGGGTCAGAGACCCAGTACTTC. The full variable domain, its missing parts supplied by reference TRBV7-9 and TRBJ2-5, is DTGVSQNPRHKITKRGQNVTFRCDPISEHNRLYWYRQTLGQGPEFLTYFQNEAQLEKSRLLSDRFSAERPKGSFSTLEIQRTEQGDSAMYLCASSLSSGTSGSETQYFGPGTRLLVL.

The chain couples TRBV11-2 to TRBJ2-7; tentative D call: TRBD1 (6 bases). CDR1 is SGHAT and CDR2 is FQNNGV in the germline V gene. This CDR3 has 16 residues. The V and J ends lost 3 bases and 0 bases respectively, with 15 bases between them. Here the CDR3 DNA reads TGTGCCAGCAGCTTTGGAAAAGGGGGTATCTCCTACGAGCAGTACTTC. The encoded protein is CASSFGKGGISYEQYF.

This sequence joins TRBV30 and TRBJ1-2; D is ambiguous. The CDR3 contains 14 residues. V was shortened by 0 bases and J by 7 bases, with 15 bases between the two germline ends. Germline CDR1 reads GTSNPN; CDR2 reads SVGIG (reference sequence). The CDR3 DNA follows: TGTGCCTGGAGTGTAGTACGGGGATCTACTGGCTACACCTTC. Protein sequence: CAWSVVRGSTGYTF.

The CDR3 sequence is CASSLAAGRGYEQYF. The CDR3, as DNA: TGTGCCAGCAGCTTAGCGGCAGGGCGTGGGTACGAGCAGTACTTC. This chain links TRBV7-9 with TRBJ2-7; weak D call: TRBD1 (5 bases). CDR1 and CDR2 (germline): SEHNR, FQNEAQ (reference sequence). V lost 0 bases, J lost 4 bases, and 13 bases lay in between. CDR3 length: 15 amino acids.